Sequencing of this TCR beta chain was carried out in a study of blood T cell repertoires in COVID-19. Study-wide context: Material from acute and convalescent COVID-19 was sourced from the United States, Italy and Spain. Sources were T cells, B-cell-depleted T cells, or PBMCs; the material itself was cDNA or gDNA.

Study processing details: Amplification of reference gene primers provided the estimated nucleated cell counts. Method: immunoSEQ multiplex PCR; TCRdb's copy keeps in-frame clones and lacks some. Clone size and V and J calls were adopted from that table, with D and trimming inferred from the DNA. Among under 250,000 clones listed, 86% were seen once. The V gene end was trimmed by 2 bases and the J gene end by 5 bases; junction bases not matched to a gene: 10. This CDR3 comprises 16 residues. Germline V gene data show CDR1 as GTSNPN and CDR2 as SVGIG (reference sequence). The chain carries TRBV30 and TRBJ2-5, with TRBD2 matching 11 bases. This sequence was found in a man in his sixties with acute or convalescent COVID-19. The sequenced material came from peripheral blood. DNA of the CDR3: TGTGCCTGGAGTCAGGGGCTAGCGGGAGGTAGGGAGACCCAGTACTTC. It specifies CAWSQGLAGGRETQYF.